Presented here are 5 T cell receptor beta chains from one specimen sequenced in a study of T cells in Graves' hyperthyroidism and ophthalmopathy. Amplified regions were TCR beta CDR3 sequences from RNA transcripts. The HTBI primer set was used in a first-round RT-PCR of the TCR CDR3. TCRdb reprocessed the multiplex PCR reads via MiXCR and lists one record per CDR3 protein. This table has roughly 580,000 distinct CDR3 sequences, 46% appearing once. Specimen: peripheral blood or thyroid tissue (not recorded which). Receptor source: a young woman with Graves' hyperthyroidism.

This clonotype was detected only a few times. A single base separates this from a much larger clone, so it may be a read error. This chain joins TRBV10-3 and TRBJ2-5, with D perhaps TRBD1 or TRBD2 (5 bases each). Trimming shortened V by 5 bases and J by 5 bases, and 15 bases separated the two germline ends. The germline CDR1 and CDR2 sequences are ENHRY and SYGVKD. The CDR3 has 14 amino acids. CDR3 sequence reads: CAISNPTGHETQYF. The CDR3 DNA reads as TGTGCCATCAGTAATCCCACGGGGCACGAGACCCAGTACTTC.

This clonotype was observed a single time. One end of the junction does not line up with germline, which may come from a read error. Here the CDR3 DNA reads TGTGCCGGCAGCTTAGAGGAAGGGATAGGTGGCTACACCTTC. It codes for CAGSLEEGIGGYTF. The rearrangement joins TRBV25-1 to TRBJ1-2; D remains ambiguous. The CDR3 is 14 amino acids. Germline V gene sequence: CDR1 MGHDK, CDR2 SYGVNS.

About this clonotype itself: This CDR3 is missing its conserved last phenylalanine or tryptophan, likely due to a read error. The rearrangement uses TRBV20-1 and TRBJ1-1; 8 bases fit TRBD1. The CDR3 runs 16 residues. V shed 6 bases and J 0 bases; nucleotides not matched to a gene: 12. CDR1 and CDR2 (germline): DFQATT, SNEGSKA (reference sequence). The CDR3 loop reads CSAAMRTGRMNTEAFL. The CDR3 bases are TGCAGTGCAGCAATGCGGACAGGGCGCATGAACACTGAAGCTTTCCTT.

The chain combines TRBV29-1 with TRBJ2-7; D is perhaps TRBD2 (5 bases). Germline CDR1 SQVTM, CDR2 ANQGSEA. The CDR3 is 13 residues long. V gave up 3 bases and J gave up 6 bases, with 15 bases separating them. CDR3 DNA: TGCAGCGTTGACGGGGATTTGGGCTCCGAGCAGTACTTC. Its translation is CSVDGDLGSEQYF.

To note about this clonotype: An end of the junction does not agree with germline; a read error may underlie this. CDR3 region: CASSSGTSGRDYGQYF. The CDR3 bases are TGTGCCAGCAGCTCGGGGACTAGCGGGAGAGACTACGGGCAGTACTTC. This chain joins TRBV11-2 and TRBJ2-7; 14 bases are shared with TRBD2. The CDR3 extends over 16 amino acids. The germline V gene encodes CDR1 SGHAT and CDR2 FQNNGV. The full variable domain, in which reference TRBV11-2 and TRBJ2-7 provide the parts outside the CDR3, is EAGVAQSPRYKIIEKRQSVAFWCNPISGHATLYWYQQILGQGPKLLIQFQNNGVVDDSQLPKDRFSAERLKGVDSTLKIQPAKLEDSAVYLCASSSGTSGRDYGQYFGPGTRLTVT.